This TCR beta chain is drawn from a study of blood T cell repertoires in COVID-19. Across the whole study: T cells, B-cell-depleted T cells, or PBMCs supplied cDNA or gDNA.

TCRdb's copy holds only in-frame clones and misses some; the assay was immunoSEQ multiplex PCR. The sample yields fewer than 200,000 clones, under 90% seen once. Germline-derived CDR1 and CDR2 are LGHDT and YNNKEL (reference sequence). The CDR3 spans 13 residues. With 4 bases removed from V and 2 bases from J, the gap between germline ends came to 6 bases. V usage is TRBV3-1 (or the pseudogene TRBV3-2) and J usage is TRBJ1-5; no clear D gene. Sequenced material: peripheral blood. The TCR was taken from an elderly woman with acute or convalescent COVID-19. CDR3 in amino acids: CASSRGGNQPQHF. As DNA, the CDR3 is TGTGCCAGCAGCCGCGGGGGCAATCAGCCCCAGCATTTT.